The text below deals with one T cell receptor beta chain. CDR3 length: 15 amino acids. Germline CDR1 and CDR2: KGHSH and LQKENI. Trimming at V came to 5 bases and at J to 5 bases, leaving 10 bases not matched to a gene. This entry is derived from a study of shared clonotypes between healthy human individuals. Adult donors, all healthy and HIV-negative, had no recent acute infections or vaccinations. The study drew all its donors from Caucasian adults living in Nashville, Tennessee. Per sorted-subset replicate PCR, input was approximately 200 ng DNA, representing about 32,000 T cell genomes. The method was immunoSEQ multiplex PCR; TCRdb's version includes in-frame clones alone and lacks a portion of them. The repertoire includes 400,000 or so clones, 95% to 97% of them detected once, and approximately 0.32% sits in the top ten.

Sequenced material: memory CD8+ T cells sorted from blood. Subset given: CD45RO+ cells pooled with CCR7-negative TemRA cells. J is TRBJ2-7 and V is TRBV18; 9 bases align to TRBD2. The source of this sequence is a man younger than 45 in good health. The CDR3 reads CASSKEGLANHEQYF. Written as DNA, the CDR3 is TGTGCCAGCTCAAAAGAGGGACTAGCTAACCACGAGCAGTACTTC.